This T cell receptor beta chain was sequenced during a study of radiotherapy plus CTLA-4 blockade in lung cancer. Note on this clone: Its antigen is not identified.

This CDR3 comprises 18 residues. V gave up 0 bases and J gave up 2 bases; unmatched junction bases: 10. Germline assignment: CDR1 LGHNA and CDR2 YSLEER. Findings and limits, study-wide: Blood TCR clones of tumor origin expanded after radiotherapy plus ipilimumab.

Ipilimumab-mediated CTLA-4 blockade plus focal radiation was given to patients having chemo-refractory metastatic non-small-cell lung cancer. Measured with immunoSEQ multiplex PCR; TCRdb has only the in-frame clones, and not every one. Among roughly 100,000 clones listed, over 65% were seen once. The rearrangement uses TRBV4-3 and TRBJ2-1; 7 nucleotides align to TRBD1. The material sequenced was peripheral blood, taken from a patient treated with radiotherapy plus ipilimumab. This clonotype was sampled from a human donor with non-small cell lung cancer that progressed on radiotherapy plus ipilimumab. Some clones in this sample may be carry-over from other donors' samples. The CDR3 nucleotides are TGCGCCAGCAGCCAAGATGACATCGGGACAGACCCCTACAATGAGCAGTTCTTC. As protein: CASSQDDIGTDPYNEQFF.